This paragraph reports one T cell receptor (beta chain). The germline gives CDR1 KGHDR, CDR2 SFDVKD. The CDR3 totals 13 residues. The V end was cut by 2 bases, the J end by 4 bases, with 5 bases between. These data originate in a study of blood T cell repertoires in COVID-19. Assay used: immunoSEQ multiplex PCR; TCRdb lists only in-frame clones, some missing. The sample holds around 50,000 clones, over 75% seen once. The genes are TRBV24-1 and TRBJ2-1, with D possibly TRBD2 on 5 matching bases. Sample: peripheral blood. The TCR sequence derives from a man between 65 and 79 years old with acute or convalescent COVID-19. The CDR3 DNA sequence: TGTGCCACCAGTGATTGGGAGTACAATGAGCAGTTCTTC. Its translation: CATSDWEYNEQFF.